Described below is a single T cell receptor (beta chain) sequence and its context. The data were obtained in a study of technical replicates of blood from several donors. The protocol was immunoSEQ multiplex PCR, while the TCRdb copy is restricted to in-frame clones and leaves out a portion. The sample lists approximately 74,000 clones, approximately 88% occurring once. Trimming left V 7 bases short and J 5 bases short, with 17 bases between. The CDR3 length is 14 residues. Germline CDR1 and CDR2: ENHRY and SYGVKD. V usage is TRBV10-3 and J usage is TRBJ1-1; D unclear. Sequencing input: PBMCs. The origin of this receptor is a human donor in good health. Some clones in this sample may be carry-over from other donors' samples. The CDR3 DNA follows: TGTGCCATCAAATCTGGCGCGGGAGGGACTGAAGCTTTCTTT. Translating it yields CAIKSGAGGTEAFF.